This T cell receptor (beta chain) was profiled in a study of T cells after yellow fever vaccination. Overall study findings and caveats: FACS-sorted repertoires might harbor abundant contaminating clonotypes from the bulk population.

CDR3 length: 12 amino acids. Germline loops: CDR1 DFQATT, CDR2 SNEGSKA (reference sequence). Deletions cut 6 bases from V and 1 base from J, with 9 bases between. At least ten counts were recorded for this clonotype. The antigen is unknown. TCRdb reprocessed the 5' RACE reads with MiXCR, giving one entry per CDR3 protein. There are approximately 300,000 distinct CDR3 sequences in the sample; 10% to 15% occur only once, and around 0.49% lies in the top ten. This sequence joins TRBV20-1 and TRBJ2-5; D perhaps matches TRBD1 (6 bases). This clonotype was obtained from a man aged 25-45 years who received the YFV17D yellow fever vaccine. The starting material was CD4+ T cells sorted from PBMCs, obtained 45 days after the yellow fever booster vaccination. The CDR3 bases are TGCAGTGCCAGGGGTATCCAAGAGACCCAGTACTTC. It is translated as CSARGIQETQYF.